These 14 T cell receptor beta chains came from one sample sequenced in a study of a mutant IDH1 vaccine in newly diagnosed glioma. Time point defined: week 35, safety follow-up. Each dose delivered 300 ug of mutant IDH1 20-mer peptide subcutaneously with imiquimod. Their antigens remain unidentified. Generated by immunoSEQ multiplex PCR, the TCRdb table keeps only in-frame clones and is missing some. The repertoire includes some 60,000 clones, roughly 79% of them detected once, and less than 7% sits in the top ten. This specimen consisted of PBMCs, obtained from a glioma patient whose treatment included an IDH1 peptide vaccine. The receptor set was obtained from a man in his forties with glioma.

The rearrangement links TRBV7-9 to TRBJ1-4, with TRBD1 matching over 9 bases. Germline CDR1 SEHNR, CDR2 FQNEAQ (reference sequence). The CDR3 has 14 residues. Trimming at V came to 6 bases and at J to 8 bases, leaving 7 bases not matched to a gene. CDR3 sequence: CASRKQGAGEKLFF. In nucleotides, the CDR3 is TGTGCCAGCAGAAAACAGGGGGCTGGGGAAAAACTGTTTTTT.

The chain combines TRBV7-8 with TRBJ1-1, with D uncertain. Trimming took 4 bases from V and 1 from J, leaving 13 bases between them. Germline lookup yields CDR1 SGHVS and CDR2 FQNEAQ. The CDR3 loop spans 15 amino acids. The CDR3 loop is CASSSLGRRNTEAFF. The CDR3 DNA sequence: TGTGCCAGCAGCTCCCTCGGCCGCCGGAACACTGAAGCTTTCTTT.

Written as DNA, the CDR3 is TGTGCCAGCAGCTTATTTTTGCGGGCAGTGGATACGCAGTATTTT. It is translated as CASSLFLRAVDTQYF. The V and J genes are TRBV7-8 and TRBJ2-3, with D perhaps matching TRBD2 (5 bases). V lost 2 bases and J lost 6, with 15 bases in between. Per the germline V gene, CDR1 is SGHVS and CDR2 is FQNEAQ. This CDR3 has 15 amino acids.

The rearrangement joins TRBV6-5 to TRBJ2-7, with 8 bases lining up with TRBD1. Germline values: CDR1 MNHEY, CDR2 SVGAGI. CDR3 length: 13 amino acids. The junction had 2 bases not matched to a gene; V was cut back by 2 bases and J by 5 bases. The CDR3 sequence is CASSYLGQDEQYF. In DNA, the CDR3 is TGTGCCAGCAGTTACCTGGGACAGGACGAGCAGTACTTC.

The V and J genes are TRBV6-6 and TRBJ2-1; D not resolved. Trimming stripped 6 bases from V and 0 bases from J, with 9 bases between. The CDR3 is 14 residues long. The germline V gene encodes CDR1 MNHNY and CDR2 SVGAGI (reference sequence). CDR3 DNA: TGTGCCAGCAGACGAAAGAGCTCCTACAATGAGCAGTTCTTC. It translates to CASRRKSSYNEQFF.

The chain joins TRBV9 to TRBJ2-5; 9 bases agree with TRBD1. Germline values: CDR1 SGDLS, CDR2 YYNGEE. This CDR3 comprises 17 residues. V gave up 0 bases and J gave up 2 bases; unmatched junction bases: 8. As DNA, the CDR3 is TGTGCCAGCAGCGTAGCGGTAGGAGGACAGGGGCAAGAGACCCAGTACTTC. Translating it yields CASSVAVGGQGQETQYF.

The rearrangement links TRBV19 to TRBJ1-2; maybe TRBD1 (5 bases). Germline V lookup: CDR1 LNHDA, CDR2 SQIVND (reference sequence). CDR3 length: 15 residues. V was cut by 3 bases and J by 2 bases, with 13 bases left in between. CDR3 protein: CASSIGALMNYGYTF. CDR3 DNA: TGTGCCAGTAGTATCGGGGCTCTCATGAACTATGGCTACACCTTC.

The gene calls are TRBV27 and TRBJ2-2, with D maybe TRBD1 (6 bases). CDR1 and CDR2 from the germline V gene are MNHEY and SMNVEV (reference sequence). The CDR3 covers 16 residues. Trimming left V 3 bases short and J 7 bases short, with 18 bases between. CDR3 nucleotide sequence: TGTGCCAGCAGTTTCATGCGGTGGGGGCGATACGGGGAGCTGTTTTTT. This encodes CASSFMRWGRYGELFF.

J is TRBJ1-6 and V is TRBV27; D not resolved. Germline V gene lookup returns CDR1 MNHEY and CDR2 SMNVEV (reference sequence). V was clipped by 5 bases and J by 3 bases, with 17 bases between them. This CDR3 is 17 amino acids long. CDR3 DNA sequence: TGTGCCAGCAGTCTCAGCATGGCACTCGACTATAATTCACCCCTCCACTTT. Residues: CASSLSMALDYNSPLHF.

About this clone: Its ends do not fully match the called genes, so a read error is possible. The same CDR3 can be traced to other DNA sequences in this sample. This chain uses TRBV12-5 with TRBJ1-5; the D gene is possibly TRBD1 (5 bases). This CDR3 is 23 amino acids long. Germline CDR1 and CDR2: LGHNT and FRNRAP. For the CDR3, the DNA is TGTGCCAGTGGTTTGGTATGGTCAGGTCAGGACAATCCTCGAGGCCTTGGGAATCAGCCCCAGCATTTT. Its translation: CASGLVWSGQDNPRGLGNQPQHF.

This rearrangement joins TRBV10-3 to TRBJ2-7, with 13 bases lining up with TRBD2. The CDR3 runs 15 residues. CDR1 is ENHRY and CDR2 is SYGVKD in the germline V gene. V trimming: 4 bases; J trimming: 4 bases; junction bases outside the gene matches: 4. CDR3 region: CAISATSGGSYEQYF. In DNA, the CDR3 is TGTGCCATCAGTGCGACTAGCGGGGGGAGTTACGAGCAGTACTTC.

The gene calls are TRBV2 and TRBJ2-4; 8 bases are a match to TRBD2. CDR3 size: 14 residues. V shed 7 bases and J 4 bases; nucleotides not matched to a gene: 6. Per germline, CDR1 SNHLY and CDR2 FYNNEI. In DNA, the CDR3 is TGTGCCAGCATAGCGGGACGGGGTAAAAACATTCAGTACTTC. It translates to CASIAGRGKNIQYF.

The genes are TRBV28 and TRBJ1-2; TRBD1 aligns across 7 bases. CDR3 length: 15 amino acids. Germline CDR1 is MDHEN and CDR2 is SYDVKM. With V trimmed by 3 bases and J by 5 bases, 9 bases remained unmatched. CDR3 sequence reads: CASSFFRQGRYGYTF. The DNA of the CDR3 is TGTGCCAGCAGTTTTTTTCGACAGGGACGGTATGGCTACACCTTC.

This chain links TRBV11-2 with TRBJ2-4; the match to TRBD2 covers 7 bases. The length of the CDR3 is 17 residues. Germline V gene data show CDR1 as SGHAT and CDR2 as FQNNGV. V trimming: 5 bases; J trimming: 3 bases; junction bases outside the gene matches: 13. CDR3 protein: CASSLLVAGENKNIQYF. In DNA form, the CDR3 reads TGTGCCAGCAGCCTACTAGTCGCGGGAGAGAACAAAAACATTCAGTACTTC.